This is a list of T cell receptor beta chains from one sample in a study of tumor-infiltrating lymphocytes in primary liver carcinoma. From the multiplex PCR reads, TCRdb called clonotypes with MiXCR, one entry per CDR3 protein. The sample lists about 180,000 distinct CDR3 sequences; less than 65% were seen once. Sequenced: peripheral blood. The receptors stem from a man in his forties with primary liver carcinoma and hepatitis B virus infection. The CDR3 runs from the conserved cysteine through the conserved F or W. D genes are given only for firm matches. Clone size appears in some rows only: once, few, many, or a class for an expanded clone.

CDR3nt | CDR3aa | j_gene | v_gene | abundance | d_gene
TGTGCCAGCAGCCCTTTTTTGGCTAGTGGAGTTTACAATGAGCAGGTCTTC | CASSPFLASGVYNEQVF | TRBJ2-1 | TRBV11-2 | . | .
TGTGCCAGCAGGACGGGGACAGGGGGATACGAGCAGTACTTC | CASRTGTGGYEQYF | TRBJ2-7 | TRBV12-3/TRBV12-4 | . | TRBD1
TGTGTCAGCGGCTCCGTCCTAGCGGGAAGATACAATGAGCAGTTCTTC | CVSGSVLAGRYNEQFF | TRBJ2-1 | TRBV11-2 | . | TRBD2
TGTCCCAGCAGCCAAGGACAGGGTTATGGCTACACCTTC | CPSSQGQGYGYTF | TRBJ1-2 | TRBV14 | . | TRBD1
TGTGCCAGCAGCTTACTAGAAGGAGAAAACGAGCAGTACTTC | CASSLLEGENEQYF | TRBJ2-7 | TRBV11-2 | . | .
TGTGCCAGCACCACCGGCATGAACACTGAAGCTTTCTTT | CASTTGMNTEAFF | TRBJ1-1 | TRBV7-9 | . | .
TGTGCCAGCAGCTCAGGGATTAGCGAGCAGTACTTC | CASSSGISEQYF | TRBJ2-7 | TRBV11-2 | medium-sized | .
TGTGTCAGCACCGCGCAGACAGGTGGCGGGCAGCCCCAGCATTTT | CVSTAQTGGGQPQHF | TRBJ1-5 | TRBV6-6 | . | .
TGTGCCAGCAGATCCGGGACATACACAGATACGCAGTATTTT | CASRSGTYTDTQYF | TRBJ2-3 | TRBV2 | . | .
TGCGCCAGCAGTCCTAGAGTGTACAATGAGCAGTTCTTC | CASSPRVYNEQFF | TRBJ2-1 | TRBV10-2 | . | .
TGCAGCGTCCAACAGGGAGGAAGGGGGAACTATGGCTACACCTTC | CSVQQGGRGNYGYTF | TRBJ1-2 | TRBV29-1 | . | .
TGCGCCAACGGTAGGACAGGGGTCCAAGAGACCCAGTACTTC | CANGRTGVQETQYF | TRBJ2-5 | TRBV10-2 | . | TRBD1
TGTGCCAGCAGCTTAAGTCAGGGGGTAGAGACCCAGTACTTC | CASSLSQGVETQYF | TRBJ2-5 | TRBV7-3 | . | TRBD1
TGTGCTAGTGTCGATCCTCGCCGCACTGAAGCTTTCTTT | CASVDPRRTEAFF | TRBJ1-1 | TRBV12-5 | many | .
TGTGCCAGCATGGGGGACATAGTCACAGATACGCAGTATTTT | CASMGDIVTDTQYF | TRBJ2-3 | TRBV28 | few | .
TGTGCCAGCAGACGACAGGGCGCGCGGGGCTACACCTTC | CASRRQGARGYTF | TRBJ1-2 | TRBV6-5 | few | TRBD1
TGCCCCAGCAGCCATGGGAGAGACGGCCTTAACACCGGGGAGCTATTCTTT | CPSSHGRDGLNTGELFF | TRBJ2-2 | TRBV4-1 | . | .
TGCAGCCCCCGGGGGGGTGCCTACGAGCAGTACTTC | CSPRGGAYEQYF | TRBJ2-7 | TRBV29-1 | . | TRBD2
TGCAGCGCTACCCGGGGGGGGAGACTTACCTCTGGCTACACCTTC | CSATRGGRLTSGYTF | TRBJ1-2 | TRBV29-1 | . | .
TGTGCCAGCAGCTACAGGGGGCCAACAGATGCGCAGTATTTT | CASSYRGPTDAQYF | TRBJ2-3 | TRBV7-8 | . | TRBD1
TGTGCCAGCAGCCCTACCTGGAGGGAGGCGTTTAGCCAGGCAAACATTCAGTACTTC | CASSPTWREAFSQANIQYF | TRBJ2-4 | TRBV7-9 | . | .
TGTGCCAGCAGTTCAACAGGGGGCTGCACTGAAGCTTTCTTT | CASSSTGGCTEAFF | TRBJ1-1 | TRBV11-2 | . | TRBD1
TGCAGCGTGGAGACTAGCGGGACCTACAGTGAGCAGTTCTTC | CSVETSGTYSEQFF | TRBJ2-1 | TRBV29-1 | . | TRBD2
TGTGCCTGGAGTCTGACAGCTGGGGGAGACGGCTACACCTTC | CAWSLTAGGDGYTF | TRBJ1-2 | TRBV30 | . | .
TGTGCCAGCACTGGACTAGCGCCGAGCACAGATACGCAGTATTTT | CASTGLAPSTDTQYF | TRBJ2-3 | TRBV7-9 | few | TRBD2
TGTGCCAGCAGTTACCCAGCTGCCGGGACAGGAGACACTGAAGCTTTCTTT | CASSYPAAGTGDTEAFF | TRBJ1-1 | TRBV6-2/TRBV6-3 | . | TRBD1
TGTGCCAGCAGTCCTGGACGCTACGAGCAGTACTTC | CASSPGRYEQYF | TRBJ2-7 | TRBV28 | . | .
TGTGCCATCAGTGAGTCCTTAGCGGGAGGCTATAGGGAGCAGTACTTC | CAISESLAGGYREQYF | TRBJ2-7 | TRBV10-3 | . | TRBD2
TGTGCCAACAGCTTTTTTGGGGGGCTGTCGGACACTGAAACTTTCTTT | CANSFFGGLSDTETFF | TRBJ1-1 | TRBV11-2 | . | .
TGTGCCGGCAGCCGTCCCTTGGGGACAGACCAAGAGACCCAGTACTTC | CAGSRPLGTDQETQYF | TRBJ2-5 | TRBV4-2 | . | TRBD1
TGTGCCAGCAGTTTGGTAGGGGGGAATCAGCCCCAGCATTTT | CASSLVGGNQPQHF | TRBJ1-5 | TRBV28 | . | .
TGTGCCAGCAGCCGGGACAGGGGACAAGAGACCCAGTACTTC | CASSRDRGQETQYF | TRBJ2-5 | TRBV6-5 | many | TRBD1
TGTGCCAGCAGCTTTACTCCGGGAACCAGAATGGAAAAACTGTTTTTT | CASSFTPGTRMEKLFF | TRBJ1-4 | TRBV11-2 | . | .
TGCAGCGCCCGACTAGCGGGGATCTACGAGCAGTACTTC | CSARLAGIYEQYF | TRBJ2-7 | TRBV29-1 | . | TRBD2
TGTGCCAGCAACCCAGGGGGGTACGCTAAAGCTTTCTTT | CASNPGGYAKAFF | TRBJ1-1 | TRBV5-4 | . | TRBD1
TGTGCCAGCAGTACCCGGGGACAGGGGGAGCAGTACTTC | CASSTRGQGEQYF | TRBJ2-7 | TRBV6-6 | . | TRBD1
TGTGCCAGCAATTCAGCGGGAGAATCCAATGAGCAGTTCTTC | CASNSAGESNEQFF | TRBJ2-1 | TRBV28 | . | TRBD2
TGTGCCAGCTGTGGGAGCAGTGTCTCTGGGGCCAACGCCCTGACTTTC | CASCGSSVSGANALTF | TRBJ2-6 | TRBV12-3/TRBV12-4 | once | .
TGTGCCAGCAGAAACGACAGGATGACCTACGAGCAGTACTTC | CASRNDRMTYEQYF | TRBJ2-7 | TRBV6-5 | . | .
TGTGCCATCAGGACAGGGACTAGCCTCTTGGATACGCAGTATTTT | CAIRTGTSLLDTQYF | TRBJ2-3 | TRBV10-3 | . | TRBD2
TGCGCCAGCAGCCACCGGGACAGGGAAACCGGGGAGCTGTTTTTT | CASSHRDRETGELFF | TRBJ2-2 | TRBV4-1 | few | TRBD1
TGTGCCAGCAGTTACCGGAGCACAGATACGCAGTATTTT | CASSYRSTDTQYF | TRBJ2-3 | TRBV6-5 | . | .
TGTGCCAGCAGTTACTCGCGGACTAGCTATGAGCAGTTCTTC | CASSYSRTSYEQFF | TRBJ2-1 | TRBV6-5 | . | TRBD2
TGTGCCAGCAGTCCAGGGGGTCAAGGCGAGCAGTACTTC | CASSPGGQGEQYF | TRBJ2-7 | TRBV7-9 | . | TRBD1
TGTGCCAGCAGCCCTCCGGGACTAAGTACCACAGATACGCAGTATTTT | CASSPPGLSTTDTQYF | TRBJ2-3 | TRBV7-9 | . | TRBD2
TGCAGCGGACGGAGGGCCGGGGAGCTGTTTTTT | CSGRRAGELFF | TRBJ2-2 | TRBV29-1 | many | .
TGTGCCAGCACCAATGGCCACCCTGAAGCTTTCTTT | CASTNGHPEAFF | TRBJ1-1 | TRBV6-6 | once | .
TGTGCCAGCAGCTCACCACACGGGGGCCTTCACGAGCAGTACTTC | CASSSPHGGLHEQYF | TRBJ2-7 | TRBV11-2 | . | .
TGTGCCAGCTCCTACAGGGGCCACGAGCAGTACTTC | CASSYRGHEQYF | TRBJ2-7 | TRBV12-3/TRBV12-4 | . | TRBD1
TGTGCCTGGAGTGTACAGGGGGATCAGCCCCAGCATTTT | CAWSVQGDQPQHF | TRBJ1-5 | TRBV30 | . | TRBD1
TGTGCCAGCGGCCCAGGGGGAACCGGGGAGCTGTTTTTT | CASGPGGTGELFF | TRBJ2-2 | TRBV11-2 | . | TRBD1
TGTGCCAGCAGTTTGGGACTAGCAAACAATGAGCAGTTCTTC | CASSLGLANNEQFF | TRBJ2-1 | TRBV6-5 | . | TRBD2
TGCGCCAGCAGCCAAGCCGGTTTCAACTATGGCTACACCTTC | CASSQAGFNYGYTF | TRBJ1-2 | TRBV4-1 | . | .
TGTGCCAGCAGTTCAACGGGGGCTGGGGCCAACTTCCTGACTTTC | CASSSTGAGANFLTF | TRBJ2-6 | TRBV7-8 | . | .